This is a list of T cell receptor beta chains from one sample in a study of control samples from healthy donors and cancer patients. Some clones are missing from TCRdb's copy, which holds only in-frame ones; the method was immunoSEQ multiplex PCR. Found here are fewer than 200,000 clones; the top ten clones hold approximately 2.2%. Specimen: blood. Every receptor here comes from a woman in her 30s in good health. Both conserved end residues are part of each CDR3. A D gene is named only where the DNA matches it firmly.

v_call: TRBV28
d_call: TRBD2
j_call: TRBJ2-5
cdr3_nt: TGTGCCAGCAGTGTTCCTCTAGCGGGGTTAGAGACCCAGTACTTC
cdr3_aa: CASSVPLAGLETQYF

v_call: TRBV6-5
d_call: -
j_call: TRBJ1-1
cdr3_nt: TGTGCCAGCAGAGGCTGGGTGAACACTGAAGCTTTCTTT
cdr3_aa: CASRGWVNTEAFF

v_call: TRBV28
d_call: -
j_call: TRBJ1-5
cdr3_nt: TGTGCCAGCAGGGAGGGGGGCGTTAGTTATAGCAATCAGCCCCAGCATTTT
cdr3_aa: CASREGGVSYSNQPQHF

v_call: TRBV5-1
d_call: -
j_call: TRBJ1-2
cdr3_nt: TGCGCCAGCAGCAATACCCGGGTCGAGTCGGATGGCTACACCTTC
cdr3_aa: CASSNTRVESDGYTF

v_call: TRBV16
d_call: -
j_call: TRBJ2-2
cdr3_nt: TGTGCCAGCATCAGAGGGGGTCGGACCGGGGAGCTGTTTTTT
cdr3_aa: CASIRGGRTGELFF

v_call: TRBV21-1
d_call: -
j_call: TRBJ1-3
cdr3_nt: TGTGCCAGCAGAAAAGGAGGGGGTCCTACCTCTGGAAACACCATATATTTT
cdr3_aa: CASRKGGGPTSGNTIYF

v_call: TRBV27
d_call: TRBD2
j_call: TRBJ2-3
cdr3_nt: TGTGCCAGCAGTTCCAGCGGGGGGGCGGGTCATACGCAGTATTTT
cdr3_aa: CASSSSGGAGHTQYF

v_call: TRBV11-3
d_call: -
j_call: TRBJ1-1
cdr3_nt: TGTGCCAGCAGCTCTCTCATCGGGAACACTGAAGCTTTCTTT
cdr3_aa: CASSSLIGNTEAFF

v_call: TRBV5-1
d_call: TRBD1
j_call: TRBJ1-1
cdr3_nt: TGCGCCAGCAGCAGTATAGGGGGCGGGAACACTGAAGCTTTCTTT
cdr3_aa: CASSSIGGGNTEAFF

v_call: TRBV4-3
d_call: -
j_call: TRBJ1-4
cdr3_nt: TGCGCCAGCAGCTCGAAGCCCTGGGAAAAACTGTTTTTT
cdr3_aa: CASSSKPWEKLFF

v_call: TRBV30
d_call: -
j_call: TRBJ1-1
cdr3_nt: TGTGCCTGGAGATGGAATATGAACACTGAAGCTTTCTTT
cdr3_aa: CAWRWNMNTEAFF

v_call: TRBV6-2/TRBV6-3
d_call: -
j_call: TRBJ2-5
cdr3_nt: TGTGCCAGCAGTTATACGCGAAAAGAGACCCAGTACTTC
cdr3_aa: CASSYTRKETQYF

v_call: TRBV7-9
d_call: -
j_call: TRBJ2-3
cdr3_nt: TGTGCCAGCAGCTTAATCCCATCAGATACGCAGTATTTT
cdr3_aa: CASSLIPSDTQYF

v_call: TRBV11-2
d_call: TRBD2
j_call: TRBJ2-1
cdr3_nt: TGTGCCAGCAGCTTAGCAGCGGGGGTGATAAATGAGCAGTTCTTC
cdr3_aa: CASSLAAGVINEQFF

v_call: TRBV12-3/TRBV12-4
d_call: -
j_call: TRBJ2-1
cdr3_nt: TGTGCCAGCAGTTTCGGGGCTCGTGAGCAGTTCTTC
cdr3_aa: CASSFGAREQFF

v_call: TRBV27
d_call: -
j_call: TRBJ2-7
cdr3_nt: TGTGCCAGCAGTTTGTCGGGACGGAACTACGAGCAGTACTTC
cdr3_aa: CASSLSGRNYEQYF